Each of the 22 T cell receptor beta chains below was sequenced from the same sample in a study of T cell changes during pregnancy in multiple sclerosis. TCRdb keeps only in-frame clones here, not all; method: immunoSEQ multiplex PCR. The sample holds about 79,000 clones, around nine tenths seen once. The sample consisted of CD4+ T cells from peripheral blood mononuclear cells, taken in the second trimester of pregnancy. The receptors originated from a female donor with multiple sclerosis, enrolled in a pregnancy study.

This chain connects TRBV9 to TRBJ2-2; 7 bases are shared with TRBD2. The junction had 5 bases not matched to a gene; V was cut back by 0 bases and J by 6 bases. The CDR3 is 15 residues long. From germline, CDR1 is SGDLS and CDR2 YYNGEE. CDR3 nucleotides: TGTGCCAGCAGCGTAGGTGGGAGGGGCTCCGGGGAGCTGTTTTTT. Translating gives CASSVGGRGSGELFF.

This sequence joins TRBV5-6 and TRBJ2-1; D ambiguous. The CDR3 contains 15 residues. Trimming took 1 base from V and 0 from J, leaving 8 bases between them. Germline CDR1 reads SGHDT; CDR2 reads YYEEEE. The CDR3 here is CASSLNLLSYNEQFF. In DNA form, the CDR3 reads TGTGCCAGCAGCTTGAATCTTCTCTCCTACAATGAGCAGTTCTTC.

CDR3 nucleotides: TGTGCCAGCAGCTTAACAGGGGGGGGGCCTTCCTACGAGCAGTACTTC. It translates to CASSLTGGGPSYEQYF. J is TRBJ2-7 and V is TRBV7-3; tentative D call: TRBD2 (7 bases). V lost 0 bases, J lost 1 base, and 13 bases lay in between. CDR3 size: 16 residues. CDR1 is SGHTA, CDR2 FQGTGA, per germline.

This chain uses TRBV2 with TRBJ2-1; D is possibly TRBD1 (7 bases). CDR3 length equals 14 residues. The germline V gene encodes CDR1 SNHLY and CDR2 FYNNEI. With 6 bases removed from V and 1 base from J, the gap between germline ends came to 10 bases. CDR3 sequence: CASRRDSSYNEQFF. CDR3 nucleotides: TGTGCCAGCAGGCGGGACAGTTCCTACAATGAGCAGTTCTTC.

V is TRBV15 and J is TRBJ2-1; no reliable D call. Trimming cost V 0 bases and J 6 bases, with 9 bases left between them. CDR1 and CDR2 (germline): LNHNV, YYDKDF (reference sequence). The CDR3 is 14 residues long. The CDR3 sequence is CATSRDSGSNEQFF. The DNA for the CDR3 is TGTGCCACCAGCAGAGATTCTGGCAGCAATGAGCAGTTCTTC.

This clone has more than one count but fewer than ten. This rearrangement joins TRBV29-1 to TRBJ1-1; TRBD1 matches at 10 bases. V gave up 7 bases and J gave up 7 bases; unmatched junction bases: 6. This CDR3 spans 12 amino acids. Germline V gene data show CDR1 as SQVTM and CDR2 as ANQGSEA. The CDR3 DNA reads as TGCAGCGCCAAGGGACAGGGGTATGAAGCTTTCTTT. Encoded protein: CSAKGQGYEAFF. The full variable domain, with the rest looked up from reference TRBV29-1 and TRBJ1-1, is SAVISQKPSRDICQRGTSLTIQCQVDSQVTMMFWYRQQPGQSLTLIATANQGSEATYESGFVIDKFPISRPNLTFSTLTVSNMSPEDSSIYLCSAKGQGYEAFFGQGTRLTVV.

This chain uses TRBV6-5 with TRBJ1-3, with a weak D call TRBD1 (5 bases). Trimming took off 6 bases at V and 2 bases at J, with 8 bases between the two ends. CDR1 is MNHEY and CDR2 is SVGAGI in the germline V gene. This CDR3 region has 13 residues. CDR3 sequence (DNA): TGTGCCAGCAGATCAGGGCCTGGAAACACCATATATTTT. Its protein is CASRSGPGNTIYF.

The chain links TRBV11-1 to TRBJ2-1; TRBD2 matches 11 bases. V shed 5 bases and J 3 bases; nucleotides not matched to a gene: 3. This CDR3 region has 15 residues. Germline CDR1 is SGHAT and CDR2 is FQDESV (reference sequence). The CDR3 here is CASSLTSGGYNEQFF. The CDR3 DNA sequence: TGTGCCAGCAGCCTAACTAGCGGGGGCTACAATGAGCAGTTCTTC.

The genes are TRBV9 and TRBJ2-2; D gene unclear. In germline, CDR1 is SGDLS, CDR2 YYNGEE. Trimming shortened V by 0 bases and J by 3 bases, and 9 bases separated the two germline ends. The CDR3 extends over 15 amino acids. CDR3 sequence: CASSVAPRDTGELFF. Written as DNA, the CDR3 is TGTGCCAGCAGCGTAGCTCCCCGGGACACCGGGGAGCTGTTTTTT.

The table lists this clone with a count of one. The chain combines TRBV6-1 with TRBJ1-1, with a possible D match to TRBD1 (6 bases). CDR1 and CDR2 from the germline V gene are MNHNS and SASEGT. CDR3 size: 14 residues. V was cut by 5 bases and J by 6 bases, with 16 bases left in between. The CDR3 region has the DNA TGTGCCAGCAGTTCCATAGGGGGGAGGGCTGAAGCTTTCTTT. As protein: CASSSIGGRAEAFF.

The V gene is TRBV10-2, the J gene TRBJ1-1, with TRBD1 matching over 7 bases. The V and J ends lost 3 bases and 3 bases, in that order; junction bases with no gene match: 7. The CDR3 has 15 residues. The germline gives CDR1 WSHSY, CDR2 SAAADI. The CDR3 protein is CASSDHRGGDTEAFF. In nucleotides, the CDR3 is TGCGCCAGCAGTGACCACAGGGGCGGCGACACTGAAGCTTTCTTT.

This clone was seen just once. The gene calls are TRBV18 and TRBJ2-7; D gene ambiguous. Per the germline V gene, CDR1 is KGHSH and CDR2 is LQKENI. Trimming took off 3 bases at V and 2 bases at J, with 20 bases between the two ends. This CDR3 has 17 amino acids. The CDR3 is CASSPSALHQATYEQYF. The CDR3 region has the DNA TGTGCCAGCTCACCGAGCGCCCTACACCAAGCTACCTACGAGCAGTACTTC.

The chain employs TRBV4-1 and TRBJ2-5; TRBD1 agrees at 7 bases. The CDR3 is made up of 16 amino acids. V shed 3 bases and J 4 bases; nucleotides not matched to a gene: 11. CDR1 and CDR2 (germline): MGHRA, YSYEKL. The CDR3, as DNA: TGCGCCAGCAGCCATATAATAGACAGGGATCGAGAGACCCAGTACTTC. Translating it yields CASSHIIDRDRETQYF.

The chain recombines TRBV7-2 with TRBJ1-2, with 7 bases that match TRBD1. Losses at the gene ends were 5 bases for V and 2 bases for J; bases not matched to a gene: 5. This CDR3 spans 14 amino acids. The germline CDR1 and CDR2 sequences are SGHTA and FQGNSA. The CDR3 loop reads CASSIRQGNYGYTF. The CDR3 nucleotides read TGTGCCAGCAGCATCCGACAGGGCAACTATGGCTACACCTTC.

The V and J genes are TRBV19 and TRBJ1-1, with 7 bases lining up with TRBD1. Per the germline V gene, CDR1 is LNHDA and CDR2 is SQIVND (reference sequence). Unmatched junction bases numbered 5, after V lost 6 bases and J lost 1 base. CDR3 size: 14 residues. DNA of the CDR3: TGTGCCAGTAGATGGGGACAGTCGAACACTGAAGCTTTCTTT. This codes for CASRWGQSNTEAFF.

V usage is TRBV2 and J usage is TRBJ2-7; 12 nucleotides agree with TRBD2. This CDR3 has 17 residues. J lost 0 bases, V lost 3 bases, and 6 bases had no gene match. The germline V gene encodes CDR1 SNHLY and CDR2 FYNNEI. The CDR3 loop is CASSDRLAGASSYEQYF. CDR3 nucleotides: TGTGCCAGCAGTGACCGACTAGCGGGGGCCTCCTCCTACGAGCAGTACTTC.

This clone was counted only a few times. The genes are TRBV30 and TRBJ1-1; no definite D call. The CDR3 sequence is 15 residues long. Germline lookup yields CDR1 GTSNPN and CDR2 SVGIG (reference sequence). The V gene lost 0 bases and the J gene lost 1 base, with 12 bases spanning the gap. The CDR3 nucleotides are TGTGCCTGGAGTGTAGCGCGGGGTTGGAACACTGAAGCTTTCTTT. Its translation is CAWSVARGWNTEAFF.

V gene TRBV5-1 combines with J gene TRBJ2-3; D unresolved. Trimming took off 1 base at V and 1 base at J, with 19 bases between the two ends. The CDR3 totals 18 residues. Looked up from germline, CDR1 is SGHRS and CDR2 is YFSETQ. This CDR3 reads CASSLKARNVGGTDTQYF. In DNA, the CDR3 is TGCGCCAGCAGCTTGAAGGCGAGGAATGTTGGTGGCACAGATACGCAGTATTTT.

The chain couples TRBV9 to TRBJ2-2; no definite D call. Trimming removed 4 bases from V and 7 bases from J, with 11 bases in between. Germline V gives CDR1 SGDLS, CDR2 YYNGEE. The CDR3 runs to 13 residues. CDR3 protein: CASSSGSDGELFF. The CDR3, as DNA: TGTGCCAGCAGCTCCGGTTCCGACGGGGAGCTGTTTTTT.

This sequence joins TRBV10-3 and TRBJ1-5; 11 positions match TRBD1. Losses at the gene ends were 6 bases for V and 6 bases for J; bases not matched to a gene: 4. Germline lookup yields CDR1 ENHRY and CDR2 SYGVKD. This CDR3 has 14 residues. This CDR3 reads CAIRGTGGSQPQHF. CDR3 DNA sequence: TGTGCCATCAGGGGGACAGGGGGGTCTCAGCCCCAGCATTTT.

The J gene is TRBJ1-2, the V gene TRBV6-1; D is unresolved. The CDR3 loop spans 13 amino acids. Trimming took 3 bases from V and 8 from J, leaving 13 bases between them. CDR1 is MNHNS and CDR2 is SASEGT in the germline V gene. The DNA of the CDR3 is TGTGCCAGCAGTGACTCGAGGTATAGCGGCTACACCTTC. This translates into CASSDSRYSGYTF.

The chain uses TRBV9 and TRBJ1-2, with a tentative D call TRBD1 (6 bases). Germline V lookup: CDR1 SGDLS, CDR2 YYNGEE. V was shortened by 3 bases and J by 8 bases, with 23 bases between the two germline ends. This CDR3 contains 16 residues. CDR3 coding DNA: TGTGCCAGCAGCGCCGATCAGGGGATCGTTTTGGGCGGCTACACCTTC. Its translation: CASSADQGIVLGGYTF.